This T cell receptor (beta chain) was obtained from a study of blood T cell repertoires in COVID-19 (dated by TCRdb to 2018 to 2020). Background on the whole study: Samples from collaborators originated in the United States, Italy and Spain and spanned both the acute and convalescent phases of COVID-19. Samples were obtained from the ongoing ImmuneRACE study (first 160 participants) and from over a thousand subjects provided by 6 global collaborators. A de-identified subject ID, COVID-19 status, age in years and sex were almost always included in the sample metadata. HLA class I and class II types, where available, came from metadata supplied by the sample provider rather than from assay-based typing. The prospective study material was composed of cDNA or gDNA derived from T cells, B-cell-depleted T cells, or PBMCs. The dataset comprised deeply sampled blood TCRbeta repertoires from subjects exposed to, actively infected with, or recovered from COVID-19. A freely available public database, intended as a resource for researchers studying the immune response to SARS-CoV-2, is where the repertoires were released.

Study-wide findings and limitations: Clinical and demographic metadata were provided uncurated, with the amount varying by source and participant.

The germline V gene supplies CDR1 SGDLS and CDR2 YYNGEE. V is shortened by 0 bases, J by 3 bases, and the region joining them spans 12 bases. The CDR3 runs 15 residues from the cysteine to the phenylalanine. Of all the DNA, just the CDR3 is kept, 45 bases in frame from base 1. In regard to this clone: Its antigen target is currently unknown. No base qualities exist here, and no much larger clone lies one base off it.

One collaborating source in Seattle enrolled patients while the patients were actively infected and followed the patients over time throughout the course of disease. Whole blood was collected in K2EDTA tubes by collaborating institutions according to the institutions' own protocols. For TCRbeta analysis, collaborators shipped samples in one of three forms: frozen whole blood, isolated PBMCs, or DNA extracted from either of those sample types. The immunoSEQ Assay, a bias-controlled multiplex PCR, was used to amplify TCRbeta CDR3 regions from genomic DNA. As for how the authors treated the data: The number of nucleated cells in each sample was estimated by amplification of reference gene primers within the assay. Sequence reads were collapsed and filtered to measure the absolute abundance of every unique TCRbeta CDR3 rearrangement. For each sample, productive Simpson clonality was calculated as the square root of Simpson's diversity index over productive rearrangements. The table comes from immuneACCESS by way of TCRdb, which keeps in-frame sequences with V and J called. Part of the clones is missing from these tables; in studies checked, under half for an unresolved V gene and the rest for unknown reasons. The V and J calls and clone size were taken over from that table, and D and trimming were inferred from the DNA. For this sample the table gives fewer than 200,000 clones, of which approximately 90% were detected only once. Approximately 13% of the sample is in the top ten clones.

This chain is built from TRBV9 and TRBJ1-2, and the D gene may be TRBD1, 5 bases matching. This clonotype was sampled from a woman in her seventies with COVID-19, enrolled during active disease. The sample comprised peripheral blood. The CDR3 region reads CASSVVPGDDYGYTF. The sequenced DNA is TGTGCCAGCAGCGTAGTCCCGGGGGACGACTATGGCTACACCTTC.